This TCR beta chain was identified in a study of Ad26.COV2.S vaccination and SARS-CoV-2 variants. Assay used: immunoSEQ multiplex PCR; TCRdb lists only in-frame clones, some missing. The data show 400,000 to 500,000 clones, with roughly 90% seen just once and approximately 4% held by the top ten. As for treatment: over 15 received Ad26.COV2.S at low or high dose, single or two shots; a few received placebo; per-sample allocation not given. Collection of samples fell on day 63 after the first vaccine or placebo injection. CDR1 is LGHNA, CDR2 YNFKEQ, per germline. The CDR3 is 14 amino acids. V shed 0 bases and J shed 6 bases, with 9 bases lying between them.

The clonotype was recovered from a person between 18 and 60 years old who received the Ad26.COV2.S COVID-19 vaccine or a placebo. This sample comprised peripheral blood, obtained in a trial of Ad26.COV2.S vaccine versus placebo. V and J are TRBV4-2 and TRBJ1-5; possible D gene TRBD1, 6 bases. The CDR3 DNA sequence: TGTGCCAGCAGCCAAGAGACAGGAGCTCAGCCCCAGCATTTT. Translated: CASSQETGAQPQHF.